The sequence of this T cell receptor (beta chain) was determined in a study of blood T cell repertoires in COVID-19. Assay: immunoSEQ multiplex PCR; the TCRdb copy retains only in-frame clones and omits some. The table lists approximately 100,000 clones, roughly 69% of them singletons. The CDR3 is 14 residues long. Per the germline V gene, CDR1 is SGHTA and CDR2 is FQGNSA. V gave up 2 bases and J gave up 0 bases, with 5 bases separating them. Sequencing was carried out using peripheral blood. This TCR was recovered from a man at least 80 years old with acute or convalescent COVID-19. The gene calls are TRBV7-2 and TRBJ2-4; D not resolved. CDR3 region: CASSLRGAKNIQYF. The DNA for the CDR3 is TGTGCCAGCAGCTTAAGAGGAGCCAAAAACATTCAGTACTTC.